The present T cell receptor beta chain was sequenced within a study of radiation and T cells in renal cell carcinoma. Study-wide results and limits: Top tumor clonotypes rose in blood 2 weeks post-radiation, then contracted.

Produced via immunoSEQ multiplex PCR; TCRdb's table is partial and in-frame only. The sample includes about 130,000 clones, 85% to 90% of them seen just once. Germline V gene sequence: CDR1 KGHSH, CDR2 LQKENI. With 0 bases removed from V and 0 bases from J, the gap between germline ends came to 11 bases. This CDR3 has 16 residues. Regarding time point: blood 2 weeks post-SBRT. Treatment here: 15 Gy SBRT to primary tumor, nephrectomy 4 weeks later. As regards this clone: Its target is not known.

The chain has TRBV18 and TRBJ1-2; tentative D call: TRBD1 (6 bases). The material sequenced was blood, taken from a patient whose treatment included radiotherapy and nephrectomy. The sequence derives from a woman between 70 and 85 years old with renal cell carcinoma. In nucleotides, the CDR3 is TGTGCCAGCTCACCACCGGACAGTGGTCCTAACTATGGCTACACCTTC. Amino acid sequence: CASSPPDSGPNYGYTF.